This T cell receptor (beta chain) was captured in a study of T cells in Graves' hyperthyroidism and ophthalmopathy. Study information: Specimen type is peripheral blood, collected at initial diagnosis prior to any treatment.

From RNA transcripts, TCR beta CDR3 regions were amplified. First-round RT-PCR with HTBI primers amplified the TCR CDR3 region. MiXCR, run by TCRdb on the multiplex PCR reads, gives a single entry per CDR3 protein. Of a few hundred thousand distinct CDR3 sequences detected, approximately 13% appear once; the ten largest clones hold more than 5%. Note on this clonotype: The antigen is unknown. The DNA is omitted, as the CDR3 cannot be located on it reliably, and the CDR3 follows TCRdb's listing.

Based on clinical symptoms, serum thyroxine and TRAb, thyroid ultrasound and orbital computed tomography, diagnoses were reached. Study results and limitations: Blood also showed most of the thyroid clonotypes that were expanded above 0.001.

The TCR sequence derives from a woman between 25 and 40 years old with Graves' hyperthyroidism that later progressed to Graves' ophthalmopathy. Sequenced sample: blood.

CDR3 residues: CASSIYLCSAAMMNTEAFF. The rearrangement uses TRBV11-1 and TRBJ1-1; TRBD1, as called in the table, went unchecked against the DNA. Counting both end residues, the CDR3 totals 19 amino acids. Per the germline V gene, CDR1 is SGHAT and CDR2 is FQDESV (reference sequence).